The source of this T cell receptor (beta chain) is a study of blood T cells in healthy people across ages. Individuals who donated were healthy Caucasians from Russia aged roughly 6 to 95. Each sample yielded at least 6 million isolated PBMCs. On this clonotype itself: Its antigen is not known.

Primed by a sample-barcoded 5' primer and a J-beta primer mix, a second PCR proceeded for 7 to 11 cycles. TCRdb analysed the 5' RACE reads with MiXCR anew, one entry per CDR3 protein. The sample contains hundreds of thousands of distinct CDR3 sequences, roughly 60% of which appear only once. After removal of 2 bases from V and 1 base from J, the junction contained 2 bases not matched to a gene. This CDR3 is built from 16 residues. Study-wide results and limits: Greater diversity and more naive CD4+ cells were seen in long-lived donors than in aged donors.

The genes are TRBV12-3 or TRBV12-4 and TRBJ2-6; the match to TRBD1 covers 7 bases. The sample consisted of blood. This receptor was identified in a man in his thirties or forties in good health. Here the CDR3 reads CASSLMGQSGANVLTF. For the CDR3, the DNA is TGTGCCAGCAGTTTAATGGGACAGTCTGGGGCCAACGTCCTGACTTTC.